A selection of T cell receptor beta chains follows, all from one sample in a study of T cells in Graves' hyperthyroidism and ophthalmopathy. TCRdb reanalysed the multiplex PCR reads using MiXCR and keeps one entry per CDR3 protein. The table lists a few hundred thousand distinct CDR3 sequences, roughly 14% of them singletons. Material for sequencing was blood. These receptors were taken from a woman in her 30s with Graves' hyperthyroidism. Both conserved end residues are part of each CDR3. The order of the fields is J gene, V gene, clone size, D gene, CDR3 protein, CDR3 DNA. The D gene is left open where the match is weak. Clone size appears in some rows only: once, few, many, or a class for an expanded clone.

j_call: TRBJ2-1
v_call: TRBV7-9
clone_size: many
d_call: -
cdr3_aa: CASSLERWGSGEQFF
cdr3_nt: TGTGCCAGCAGTCTCGAGCGGTGGGGAAGTGGCGAGCAGTTCTTC

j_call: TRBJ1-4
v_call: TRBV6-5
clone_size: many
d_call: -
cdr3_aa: CASSLRGAGNEKLFF
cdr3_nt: TGTGCCAGCAGTTTAAGGGGGGCGGGTAATGAAAAACTGTTTTTT

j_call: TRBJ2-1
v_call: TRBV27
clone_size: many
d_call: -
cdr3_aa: CASSSDLTIYNEQFF
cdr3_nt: TGTGCCAGCAGTTCCGACTTGACGATATACAATGAGCAGTTCTTC

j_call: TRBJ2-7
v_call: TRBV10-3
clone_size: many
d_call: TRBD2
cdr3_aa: CAIRERLAGGHYEQYF
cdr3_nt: TGTGCCATCAGGGAGAGACTAGCGGGAGGCCACTACGAGCAGTACTTC

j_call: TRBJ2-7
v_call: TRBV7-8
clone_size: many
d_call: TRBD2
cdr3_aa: CASSRALAGGSSYEQYF
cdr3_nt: TGTGCCAGCAGCCGCGCGTTAGCGGGAGGGAGCTCCTACGAGCAGTACTTC

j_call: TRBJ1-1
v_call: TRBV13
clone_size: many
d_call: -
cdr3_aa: CASSPGTGRWITEAFF
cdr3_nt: TGTGCCAGCAGCCCCGGGACGGGAAGGTGGATCACTGAAGCTTTCTTT

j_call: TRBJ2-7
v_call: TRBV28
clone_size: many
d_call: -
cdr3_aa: CASRVGPSSGEQYF
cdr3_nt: TGTGCCAGCAGGGTTGGTCCTAGCTCGGGCGAGCAGTACTTC

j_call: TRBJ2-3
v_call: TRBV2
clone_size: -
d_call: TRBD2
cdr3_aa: CASRQTSGRPDTQYF
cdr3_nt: TGTGCCAGCAGGCAGACTAGCGGGAGACCAGATACGCAGTATTTT

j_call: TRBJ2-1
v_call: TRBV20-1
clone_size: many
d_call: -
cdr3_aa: CSASPAGTRRVDEQFF
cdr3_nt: TGCAGTGCTAGTCCGGCCGGGACCCGACGTGTGGATGAGCAGTTCTTC

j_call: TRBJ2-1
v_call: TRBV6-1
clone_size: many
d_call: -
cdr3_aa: CASTEQLDNEQFF
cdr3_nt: TGTGCCAGCACCGAGCAGCTAGACAATGAGCAGTTCTTC